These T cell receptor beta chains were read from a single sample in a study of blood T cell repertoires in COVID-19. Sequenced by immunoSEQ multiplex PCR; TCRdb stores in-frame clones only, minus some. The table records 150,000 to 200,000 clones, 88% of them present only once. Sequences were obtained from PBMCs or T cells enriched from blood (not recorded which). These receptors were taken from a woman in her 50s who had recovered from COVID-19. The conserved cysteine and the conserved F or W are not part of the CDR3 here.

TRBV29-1	SVAHSPNEKLF
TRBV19	ASSIGLGHYEQY
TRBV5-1	ASSVGTGGSNIQY
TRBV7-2	ASSLSGGVREQF
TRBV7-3	ASSPGQNSYEQY
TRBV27	ASSFGRQGSYEQY
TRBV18	ASSPRDIGNTIY
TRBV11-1	ASSTGTGGYT
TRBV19	ASDRGIGQPQH
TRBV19	ASSIRQGPGNTIY
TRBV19	ASSTSTQANYGYT
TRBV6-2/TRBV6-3	ASSYDRNTQY
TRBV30	AWSRIPWTGKDNYGYT
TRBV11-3	ASSTRRAGAYEQY
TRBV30	AWSGQANQPQH
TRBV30	AWSIGTSGPNEQF
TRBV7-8	ASSRKWGRSSYNEQF
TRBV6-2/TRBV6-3	ASSYSEGLAGADTQY
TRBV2	ASKSDSSNTGELF
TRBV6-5	ASSPQGGADGYT
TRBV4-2	ASSQVSSGGAYNEQF
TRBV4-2	ASSPQPTGANYGYT